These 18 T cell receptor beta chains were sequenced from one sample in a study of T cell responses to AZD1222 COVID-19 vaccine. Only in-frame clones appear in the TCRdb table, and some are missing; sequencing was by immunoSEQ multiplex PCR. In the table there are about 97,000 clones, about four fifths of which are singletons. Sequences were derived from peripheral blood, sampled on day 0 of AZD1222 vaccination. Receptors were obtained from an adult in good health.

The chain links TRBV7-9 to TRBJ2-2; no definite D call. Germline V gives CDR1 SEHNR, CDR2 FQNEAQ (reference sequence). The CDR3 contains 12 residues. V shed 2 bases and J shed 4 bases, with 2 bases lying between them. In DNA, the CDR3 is TGTGCCAGCAGCTTATCCACCGGGGAGCTGTTTTTT. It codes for CASSLSTGELFF.

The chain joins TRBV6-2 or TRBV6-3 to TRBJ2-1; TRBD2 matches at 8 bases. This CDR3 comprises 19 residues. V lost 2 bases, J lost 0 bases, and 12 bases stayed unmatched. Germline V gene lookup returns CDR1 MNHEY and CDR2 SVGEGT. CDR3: CASSYPRLASKSSYNEQFF. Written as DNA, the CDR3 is TGTGCCAGCAGTTACCCCAGACTAGCGTCAAAGAGCTCCTACAATGAGCAGTTCTTC.

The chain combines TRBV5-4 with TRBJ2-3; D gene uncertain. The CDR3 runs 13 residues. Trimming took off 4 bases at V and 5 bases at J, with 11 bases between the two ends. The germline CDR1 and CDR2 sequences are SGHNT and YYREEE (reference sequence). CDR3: CASSIEVKDTQYF. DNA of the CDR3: TGTGCCAGCAGCATTGAAGTCAAAGATACGCAGTATTTT.

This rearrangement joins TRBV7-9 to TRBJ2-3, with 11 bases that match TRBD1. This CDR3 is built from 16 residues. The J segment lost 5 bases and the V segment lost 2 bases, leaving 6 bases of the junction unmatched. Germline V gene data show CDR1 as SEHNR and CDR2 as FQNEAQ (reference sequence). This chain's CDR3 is CASSLMDRGLGDTQYF. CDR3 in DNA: TGTGCCAGCAGCTTAATGGACAGGGGGCTGGGAGATACGCAGTATTTT. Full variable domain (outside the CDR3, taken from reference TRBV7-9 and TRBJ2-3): DTGVSQNPRHKITKRGQNVTFRCDPISEHNRLYWYRQTLGQGPEFLTYFQNEAQLEKSRLLSDRFSAERPKGSFSTLEIQRTEQGDSAMYLCASSLMDRGLGDTQYFGPGTRLTVL.

This CDR3 is CASSLGGVSSGYTF. As DNA, the CDR3 is TGTGCCAGCAGCTTAGGTGGGGTCTCTAGCGGCTACACCTTC. The chain employs TRBV7-2 and TRBJ1-2, with unresolved D. This CDR3 contains 14 residues. The V and J ends lost 1 base and 8 bases respectively, with 14 bases between them. The germline gives CDR1 SGHTA, CDR2 FQGNSA.

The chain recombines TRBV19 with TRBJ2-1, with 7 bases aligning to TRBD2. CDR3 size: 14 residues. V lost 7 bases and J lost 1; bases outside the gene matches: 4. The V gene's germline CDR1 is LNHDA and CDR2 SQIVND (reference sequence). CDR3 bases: TGTGCCAGTACGAGGCGGGAGTCCTACAATGAGCAGTTCTTC. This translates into CASTRRESYNEQFF. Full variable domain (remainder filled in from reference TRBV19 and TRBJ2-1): DGGITQSPKYLFRKEGQNVTLSCEQNLNHDAMYWYRQDPGQGLRLIYYSQIVNDFQKGDIAEGYSVSREKKESFPLTVTSAQKNPTAFYLCASTRRESYNEQFFGPGTRLTVL.

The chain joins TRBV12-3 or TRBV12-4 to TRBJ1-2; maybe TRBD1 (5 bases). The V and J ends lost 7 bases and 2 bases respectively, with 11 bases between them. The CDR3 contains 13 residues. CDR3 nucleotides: TGTGCCAGCAAGGGCAGACAGAACTATGGCTACACCTTC. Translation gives CASKGRQNYGYTF.

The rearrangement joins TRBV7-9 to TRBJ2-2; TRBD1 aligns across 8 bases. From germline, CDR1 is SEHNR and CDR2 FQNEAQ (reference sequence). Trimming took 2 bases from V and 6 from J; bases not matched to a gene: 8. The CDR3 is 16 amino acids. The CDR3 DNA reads TGTGCCAGCAGCTTAAACCCAGGGGGCTCGGCCGGGGAGCTGTTTTTT. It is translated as CASSLNPGGSAGELFF.

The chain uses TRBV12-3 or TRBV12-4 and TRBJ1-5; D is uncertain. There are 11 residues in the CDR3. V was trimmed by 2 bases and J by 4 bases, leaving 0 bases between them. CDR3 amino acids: CASSLNQPQHF. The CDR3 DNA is TGTGCCAGCAGTTTAAATCAGCCCCAGCATTTT.

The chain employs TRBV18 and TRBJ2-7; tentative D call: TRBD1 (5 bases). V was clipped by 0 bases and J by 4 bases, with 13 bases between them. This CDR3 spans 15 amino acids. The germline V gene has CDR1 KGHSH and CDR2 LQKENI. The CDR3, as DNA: TGTGCCAGCTCACCACCCGCAGGGTGGGGATACGAGCAGTACTTC. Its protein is CASSPPAGWGYEQYF.

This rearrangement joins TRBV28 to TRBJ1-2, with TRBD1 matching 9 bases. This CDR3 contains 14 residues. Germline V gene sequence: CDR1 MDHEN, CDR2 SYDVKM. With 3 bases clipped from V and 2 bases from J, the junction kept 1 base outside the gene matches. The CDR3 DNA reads TGTGCCAGCAGTTTTGGACAGGGGAACTATGGCTACACCTTC. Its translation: CASSFGQGNYGYTF.

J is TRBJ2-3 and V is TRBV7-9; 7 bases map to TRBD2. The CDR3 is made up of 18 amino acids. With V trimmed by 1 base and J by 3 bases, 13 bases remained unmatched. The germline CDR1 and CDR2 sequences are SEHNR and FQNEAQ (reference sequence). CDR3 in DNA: TGTGCCAGCAGCTTAGTTGGAGCGGGACGGCGGGTAACAGATACGCAGTATTTT. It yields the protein CASSLVGAGRRVTDTQYF.

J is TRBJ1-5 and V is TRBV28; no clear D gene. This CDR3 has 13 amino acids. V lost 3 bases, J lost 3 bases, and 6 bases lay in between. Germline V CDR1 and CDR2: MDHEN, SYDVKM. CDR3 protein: CASSLEFNQPQHF. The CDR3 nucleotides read TGTGCCAGCAGTTTGGAGTTCAATCAGCCCCAGCATTTT.

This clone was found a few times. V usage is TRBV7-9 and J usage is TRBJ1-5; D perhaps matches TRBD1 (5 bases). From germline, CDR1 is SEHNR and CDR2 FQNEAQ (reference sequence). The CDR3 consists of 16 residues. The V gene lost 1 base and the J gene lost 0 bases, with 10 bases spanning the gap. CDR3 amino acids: CASSLGQGFSNQPQHF. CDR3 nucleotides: TGTGCCAGCAGCTTAGGGCAGGGCTTTAGCAATCAGCCCCAGCATTTT.

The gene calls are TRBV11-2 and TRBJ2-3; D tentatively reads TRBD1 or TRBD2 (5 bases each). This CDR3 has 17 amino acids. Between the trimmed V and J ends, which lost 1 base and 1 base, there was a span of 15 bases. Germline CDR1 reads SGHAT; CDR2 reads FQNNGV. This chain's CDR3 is CASSLGPQRGRTDTQYF. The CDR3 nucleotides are TGTGCCAGCAGCTTAGGCCCCCAACGGGGCCGCACAGATACGCAGTATTTT.

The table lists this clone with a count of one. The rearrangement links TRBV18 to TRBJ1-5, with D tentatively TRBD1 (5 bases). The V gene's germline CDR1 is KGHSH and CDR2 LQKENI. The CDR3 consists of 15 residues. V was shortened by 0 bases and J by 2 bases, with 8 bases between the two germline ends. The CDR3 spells CASSPPGTRNQPQHF. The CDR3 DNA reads TGTGCCAGCTCACCACCTGGGACGCGCAATCAGCCCCAGCATTTT.

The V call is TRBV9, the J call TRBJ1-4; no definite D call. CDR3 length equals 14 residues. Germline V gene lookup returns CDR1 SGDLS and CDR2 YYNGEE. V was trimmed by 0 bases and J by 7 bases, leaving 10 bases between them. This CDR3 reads CASSVAATAEKLFF. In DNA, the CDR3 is TGTGCCAGCAGCGTAGCTGCGACGGCTGAAAAACTGTTTTTT.

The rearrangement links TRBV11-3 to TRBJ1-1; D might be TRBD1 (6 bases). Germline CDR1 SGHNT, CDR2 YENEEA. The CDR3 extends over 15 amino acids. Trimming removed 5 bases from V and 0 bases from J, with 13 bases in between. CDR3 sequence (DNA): TGTGCCAGCAGCCAAATCCAGGGGATGAACACTGAAGCTTTCTTT. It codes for CASSQIQGMNTEAFF.